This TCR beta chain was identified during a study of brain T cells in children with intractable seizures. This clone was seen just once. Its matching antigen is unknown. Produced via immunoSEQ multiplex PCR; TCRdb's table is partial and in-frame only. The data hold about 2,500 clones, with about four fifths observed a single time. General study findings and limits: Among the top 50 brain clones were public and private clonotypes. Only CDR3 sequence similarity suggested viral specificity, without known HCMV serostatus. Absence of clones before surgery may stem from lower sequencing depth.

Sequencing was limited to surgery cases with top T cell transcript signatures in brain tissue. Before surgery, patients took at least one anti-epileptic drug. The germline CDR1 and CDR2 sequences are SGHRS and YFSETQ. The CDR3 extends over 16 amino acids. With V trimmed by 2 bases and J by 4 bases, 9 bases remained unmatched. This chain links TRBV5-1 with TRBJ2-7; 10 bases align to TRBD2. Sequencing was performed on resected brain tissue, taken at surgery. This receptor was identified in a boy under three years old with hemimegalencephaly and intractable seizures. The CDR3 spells CASSFIPSGSRYEQYF. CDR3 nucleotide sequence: TGCGCCAGCAGCTTCATTCCTAGCGGGAGTCGGTACGAGCAGTACTTC.